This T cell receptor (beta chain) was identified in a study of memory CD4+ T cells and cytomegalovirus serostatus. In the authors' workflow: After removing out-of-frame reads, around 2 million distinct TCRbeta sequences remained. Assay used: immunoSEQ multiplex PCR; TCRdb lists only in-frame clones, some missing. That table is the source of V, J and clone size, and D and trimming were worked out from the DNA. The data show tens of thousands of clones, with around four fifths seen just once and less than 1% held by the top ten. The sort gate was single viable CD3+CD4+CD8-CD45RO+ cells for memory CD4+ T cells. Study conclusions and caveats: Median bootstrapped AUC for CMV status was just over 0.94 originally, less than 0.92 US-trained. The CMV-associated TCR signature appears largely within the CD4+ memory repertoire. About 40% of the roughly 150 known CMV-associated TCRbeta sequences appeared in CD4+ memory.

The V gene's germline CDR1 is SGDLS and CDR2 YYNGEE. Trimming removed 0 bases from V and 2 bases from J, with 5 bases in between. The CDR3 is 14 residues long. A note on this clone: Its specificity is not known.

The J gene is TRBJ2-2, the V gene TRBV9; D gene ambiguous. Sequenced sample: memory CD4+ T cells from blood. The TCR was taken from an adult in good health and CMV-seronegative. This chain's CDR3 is CASSVGPNTGELFF. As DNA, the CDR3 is TGTGCCAGCAGCGTAGGACCTAACACCGGGGAGCTGTTTTTT.